Here is one T cell receptor (beta chain) with its context. The data were taken from a study of cytomegalovirus exposure and HLA in healthy donors. Primers: 60 Vbeta forward and 13 Jbeta reverse. The protocol was immunoSEQ multiplex PCR, while the TCRdb copy is restricted to in-frame clones and leaves out a portion. Here the sample spans 100,000 to 150,000 clones, 72% being singletons. CDR1 is ENHRY, CDR2 SYGVKD, per germline. The CDR3 loop spans 13 amino acids. Losses at the gene ends were 8 bases for V and 5 bases for J; bases not matched to a gene: 8. Sequences were obtained from PBMCs. The chain joins TRBV10-3 to TRBJ2-7; 8 bases match TRBD2. This TCR derives from a man aged 30-40 years in good health and CMV-seronegative. In DNA, the CDR3 is TGTGCCATCTCAGTCGGGGGGGACCACGAGCAGTACTTC. It yields the protein CAISVGGDHEQYF.